This is a list of T cell receptor beta chains from one sample in a study of T cell responses to AZD1222 COVID-19 vaccine. Using immunoSEQ multiplex PCR, the repertoire was profiled, and TCRdb retains in-frame clones only, with some absent. The table lists some 150,000 clones, 85% to 95% of them singletons. This specimen was peripheral blood, taken on day 0 of AZD1222 vaccination. All receptors come from an adult in good health. Both conserved end residues are part of each CDR3. D genes are given only for firm matches. Part of the rows lack a size; the others show once, few, many or a class for expanded clones.

CASSSPGSYEQYF,TGTGCCAGCAGCTCCCCCGGGAGCTACGAGCAGTACTTC,-,TRBJ2-7,TRBV7-9,-
CASSYAENNQPQHF,TGTGCCAGCAGTTACGCCGAAAACAATCAGCCCCAGCATTTT,-,TRBJ1-5,TRBV6-2/TRBV6-3,-
CASSFTGGELFF,TGTGCCAGCAGTTTCACCGGCGGGGAGCTGTTTTTT,-,TRBJ2-2,TRBV12-3/TRBV12-4,-
CASSLPPQGTGSPKRQYF,TGTGCCAGCAGCTTACCCCCGCAGGGGACAGGGAGTCCGAAGCGCCAGTACTTC,-,TRBJ2-7,TRBV7-2,TRBD1
CASSIARNSPLHF,TGTGCCAGTAGTATAGCCCGTAATTCACCCCTCCACTTT,-,TRBJ1-6,TRBV19,-
CASSPVGFYEQYF,TGTGCCAGCTCCCCCGTGGGATTCTACGAGCAGTACTTC,many,TRBJ2-7,TRBV18,-
CASSAGTGGNQPQHF,TGTGCCAGCTCGGCCGGGACGGGAGGCAATCAGCCCCAGCATTTT,few,TRBJ1-5,TRBV18,-
CASSVHGYRVVVLTDTQYF,TGCGCCAGCAGTGTACATGGATACAGGGTGGTTGTCCTCACAGATACGCAGTATTTT,-,TRBJ2-3,TRBV10-1,-
CATSRELGETNYGYTF,TGTGCCACCAGCAGAGAGTTGGGCGAGACTAACTATGGCTACACCTTC,-,TRBJ1-2,TRBV15,-
CASSSTQGIQAFF,TGTGCCAGCAGCTCGACACAGGGCATTCAAGCTTTCTTT,once,TRBJ1-1,TRBV7-3,-
CASSSTTGGGIAEAFF,TGTGCCAGCAGTTCAACGACAGGGGGCGGGATCGCTGAAGCTTTCTTT,few,TRBJ1-1,TRBV6-5,TRBD1
CASTILAGASEQYF,TGTGCCAGCACCATACTAGCGGGGGCTTCGGAGCAGTACTTC,-,TRBJ2-7,TRBV2,TRBD2
CASSPHWDYGYTF,TGTGCCAGCAGCCCCCACTGGGATTATGGCTACACCTTC,-,TRBJ1-2,TRBV14,-
CASRVSPGQQNEKLFF,TGCGCCAGCAGGGTATCTCCGGGACAGCAAAATGAAAAACTGTTTTTT,-,TRBJ1-4,TRBV5-1,TRBD1
CSVYEDTQYF,TGCAGTGTTTATGAGGATACGCAGTATTTT,-,TRBJ2-3,TRBV20-1,-
CASRRDRGTDTQYF,TGTGCCAGTAGGCGGGACAGGGGCACAGATACGCAGTATTTT,-,TRBJ2-3,TRBV19,TRBD1
CASSPPWSSDYGYTF,TGTGCCAGCAGCCCCCCGTGGAGTAGCGACTATGGCTACACCTTC,-,TRBJ1-2,TRBV6-6,-
CASSQDGVAINNEQFF,TGTGCCAGCAGCCAAGATGGGGTCGCCATCAACAATGAGCAGTTCTTC,few,TRBJ2-1,TRBV3-1/TRBV3-2,-
CAISESGLGLGTQYF,TGTGCCATCAGTGAGTCGGGGTTGGGGCTCGGGACCCAGTACTTC,-,TRBJ2-5,TRBV10-3,-
CASSPDRKETQYF,TGTGCTAGCAGCCCCGACAGAAAAGAGACCCAGTACTTC,-,TRBJ2-5,TRBV7-7,-
CSVGWVGTAFEAFF,TGCAGCGTTGGGTGGGTTGGGACAGCCTTTGAAGCTTTCTTT,-,TRBJ1-1,TRBV29-1,TRBD1
CSVEDRYRAKDNEQFF,TGCAGCGTTGAAGATAGGTACAGGGCTAAAGACAATGAGCAGTTCTTC,few,TRBJ2-1,TRBV29-1,-
CASSPPRFRGTNEKLFF,TGTGCCAGCTCACCACCGCGTTTCAGGGGGACTAATGAAAAACTGTTTTTT,-,TRBJ1-4,TRBV18,TRBD1
CASSLWDRHQPQHF,TGTGCCAGCAGCCTCTGGGACAGACATCAGCCCCAGCATTTT,-,TRBJ1-5,TRBV9,TRBD1
CASSLRRGTEAFF,TGCGCCAGCAGCTTGCGAAGGGGCACTGAAGCTTTCTTT,-,TRBJ1-1,TRBV5-1,-
CASSYSIWGNEQYF,TGTGCCAGCAGTTACTCGATCTGGGGGAACGAGCAGTACTTC,-,TRBJ2-7,TRBV6-6,-